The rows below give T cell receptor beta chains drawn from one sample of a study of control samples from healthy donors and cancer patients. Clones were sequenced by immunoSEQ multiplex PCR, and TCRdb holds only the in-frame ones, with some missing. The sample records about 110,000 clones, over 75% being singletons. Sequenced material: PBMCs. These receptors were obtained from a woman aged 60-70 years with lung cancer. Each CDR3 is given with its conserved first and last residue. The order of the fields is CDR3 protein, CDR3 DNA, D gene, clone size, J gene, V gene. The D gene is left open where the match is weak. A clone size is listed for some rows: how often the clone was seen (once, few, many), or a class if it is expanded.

CDR3 protein: CASSKDNWSYGYTF
CDR3 DNA: TGTGCCAGCAGTAAGGACAATTGGTCGTATGGCTACACCTTC
D gene: .
clone size: once
J gene: TRBJ1-2
V gene: TRBV2

CDR3 protein: CASRGSSNQPQHF
CDR3 DNA: TGTGCCAGCAGGGGATCCTCCAATCAGCCCCAGCATTTT
D gene: .
clone size: .
J gene: TRBJ1-5
V gene: TRBV28

CDR3 protein: CASRQGGGETQYF
CDR3 DNA: TGTGCCAGCAGGCAGGGGGGAGGAGAGACCCAGTACTTC
D gene: .
clone size: .
J gene: TRBJ2-5
V gene: TRBV5-6

CDR3 protein: CASSLADAGYTF
CDR3 DNA: TGTGCCAGCAGTTTAGCGGACGCTGGCTACACCTTC
D gene: .
clone size: .
J gene: TRBJ1-2
V gene: TRBV12-3/TRBV12-4

CDR3 protein: CASSTGWQNTGELFF
CDR3 DNA: TGTGCCAGCAGCACTGGGTGGCAGAACACCGGGGAGCTGTTTTTT
D gene: .
clone size: .
J gene: TRBJ2-2
V gene: TRBV3-1/TRBV3-2

CDR3 protein: CASSVRGGDGDEQFF
CDR3 DNA: TGTGCCAGCAGCGTAAGGGGCGGCGACGGGGATGAGCAGTTCTTC
D gene: .
clone size: .
J gene: TRBJ2-1
V gene: TRBV9

CDR3 protein: CAWKPSGSDYEQYF
CDR3 DNA: TGTGCCTGGAAGCCTAGCGGGAGTGATTACGAGCAGTACTTC
D gene: TRBD2
clone size: .
J gene: TRBJ2-7
V gene: TRBV30

CDR3 protein: CASTVNQRETQYF
CDR3 DNA: TGTGCCAGCACCGTTAATCAGAGGGAGACCCAGTACTTC
D gene: .
clone size: .
J gene: TRBJ2-5
V gene: TRBV6-4

CDR3 protein: CASSVGGMTSGQETQYF
CDR3 DNA: TGTGCCAGCAGCGTAGGGGGGATGACTAGCGGCCAAGAGACCCAGTACTTC
D gene: TRBD2
clone size: .
J gene: TRBJ2-5
V gene: TRBV9

CDR3 protein: CASSQGWRVSHGELFF
CDR3 DNA: TGTGCCAGCAGCCAAGGGTGGCGGGTGAGCCACGGGGAGCTGTTTTTT
D gene: .
clone size: once
J gene: TRBJ2-2
V gene: TRBV3-1/TRBV3-2

CDR3 protein: CTSSLEGNQPQHF
CDR3 DNA: TGCACCAGCAGCTTGGAAGGTAATCAGCCCCAGCATTTT
D gene: .
clone size: .
J gene: TRBJ1-5
V gene: TRBV5-1

CDR3 protein: CASSPRVLAGDTGELFF
CDR3 DNA: TGTGCCAGCTCACCACGGGTCTTAGCGGGTGACACCGGGGAGCTGTTTTTT
D gene: TRBD2
clone size: .
J gene: TRBJ2-2
V gene: TRBV18

CDR3 protein: CASSEGSREQPQHF
CDR3 DNA: TGTGCCAGCAGTGAAGGGAGTAGGGAGCAGCCCCAGCATTTT
D gene: .
clone size: .
J gene: TRBJ1-5
V gene: TRBV2

CDR3 protein: CASSVGDIAGEDTQYF
CDR3 DNA: TGTGCCAGCAGTGTGGGGGACATTGCGGGGGAAGATACGCAGTATTTT
D gene: .
clone size: .
J gene: TRBJ2-3
V gene: TRBV25-1

CDR3 protein: CASSILGDTPYNEQFF
CDR3 DNA: TGTGCCAGTAGTATACTAGGGGACACGCCGTACAATGAGCAGTTCTTC
D gene: .
clone size: .
J gene: TRBJ2-1
V gene: TRBV19

CDR3 protein: CASSQDGQGNGYTF
CDR3 DNA: TGCGCCAGCAGCCAAGATGGCCAGGGGAATGGCTACACCTTC
D gene: .
clone size: .
J gene: TRBJ1-2
V gene: TRBV4-3

CDR3 protein: CASSLQLGGNTEAFF
CDR3 DNA: TGTGCCAGCAGCTTGCAGTTGGGCGGGAACACTGAAGCTTTCTTT
D gene: .
clone size: .
J gene: TRBJ1-1
V gene: TRBV5-4

CDR3 protein: CASSRAGEKLFF
CDR3 DNA: TGTGCCAGCAGTCGGGCGGGGGAAAAACTGTTTTTT
D gene: .
clone size: .
J gene: TRBJ1-4
V gene: TRBV12-3/TRBV12-4

CDR3 protein: CASSLDGGAGNTIYF
CDR3 DNA: TGTGCCAGCAGCTTAGATGGAGGGGCTGGAAACACCATATATTTT
D gene: .
clone size: once
J gene: TRBJ1-3
V gene: TRBV7-2

CDR3 protein: CASSTDRNYGYTF
CDR3 DNA: TGTGCCAGCTCAACGGACAGAAACTATGGCTACACCTTC
D gene: .
clone size: .
J gene: TRBJ1-2
V gene: TRBV18

CDR3 protein: CASSLHLAGDFNEQFF
CDR3 DNA: TGTGCCAGCAGCCTCCATCTAGCGGGTGACTTCAATGAGCAGTTCTTC
D gene: TRBD2
clone size: .
J gene: TRBJ2-1
V gene: TRBV6-2/TRBV6-3

CDR3 protein: CASSDRWGSYEQYF
CDR3 DNA: TGTGCCAGCAGTGACAGGTGGGGTTCCTACGAGCAGTACTTC
D gene: .
clone size: .
J gene: TRBJ2-7
V gene: TRBV6-1

CDR3 protein: CAWSVGFIQETQYF
CDR3 DNA: TGTGCCTGGAGTGTAGGTTTCATCCAAGAGACCCAGTACTTC
D gene: .
clone size: .
J gene: TRBJ2-5
V gene: TRBV30

CDR3 protein: CSGGQGADEQYF
CDR3 DNA: TGCAGCGGGGGACAGGGCGCTGACGAGCAGTACTTC
D gene: TRBD1
clone size: few
J gene: TRBJ2-7
V gene: TRBV29-1

CDR3 protein: CASSDTGFGYTF
CDR3 DNA: TGTGCCAGCAGCGATACAGGGTTCGGCTACACCTTC
D gene: .
clone size: .
J gene: TRBJ1-2
V gene: TRBV7-2

CDR3 protein: CASSQAPRALEVRAKNIQYF
CDR3 DNA: TGCGCCAGCAGCCAAGCACCGAGAGCGTTAGAAGTTCGGGCCAAAAACATTCAGTACTTC
D gene: .
clone size: .
J gene: TRBJ2-4
V gene: TRBV4-1

CDR3 protein: CASSLGLAGVEETQYF
CDR3 DNA: TGTGCCAGCAGCTTGGGGCTAGCGGGGGTAGAAGAGACCCAGTACTTC
D gene: TRBD2
clone size: .
J gene: TRBJ2-5
V gene: TRBV5-4

CDR3 protein: CASSLSRTQFSSTNEKLFF
CDR3 DNA: TGTGCCAGCAGTTTATCGAGAACTCAGTTCAGCTCAACTAATGAAAAACTGTTTTTT
D gene: .
clone size: few
J gene: TRBJ1-4
V gene: TRBV27

CDR3 protein: CASSGLSGRETGELFF
CDR3 DNA: TGTGCCAGCAGTGGGCTCAGCGGGAGGGAAACCGGGGAGCTGTTTTTT
D gene: TRBD2
clone size: .
J gene: TRBJ2-2
V gene: TRBV6-6

CDR3 protein: CASILDQYYGYTF
CDR3 DNA: TGTGCCAGCATCTTAGACCAATACTATGGCTACACCTTC
D gene: .
clone size: .
J gene: TRBJ1-2
V gene: TRBV2

CDR3 protein: CASSQDAGLVGEQYF
CDR3 DNA: TGTGCCAGCAGCCAAGATGCCGGACTAGTGGGGGAGCAGTACTTC
D gene: TRBD2
clone size: .
J gene: TRBJ2-7
V gene: TRBV3-1/TRBV3-2

CDR3 protein: CASSLGLAGAETQYF
CDR3 DNA: TGTGCCAGCAGCTTAGGTCTAGCGGGTGCAGAGACCCAGTACTTC
D gene: TRBD2
clone size: .
J gene: TRBJ2-5
V gene: TRBV7-2

CDR3 protein: CASRKREGKETQYF
CDR3 DNA: TGTGCCAGCAGGAAAAGGGAGGGGAAAGAGACCCAGTACTTC
D gene: TRBD2
clone size: once
J gene: TRBJ2-5
V gene: TRBV28

CDR3 protein: CASSQDPASYEQYF
CDR3 DNA: TGTGCCAGCAGCCAAGATCCAGCGTCCTACGAGCAGTACTTC
D gene: .
clone size: .
J gene: TRBJ2-7
V gene: TRBV3-1/TRBV3-2

CDR3 protein: CATSGDFTDTQYF
CDR3 DNA: TGTGCCACCAGTGGTGACTTCACAGATACGCAGTATTTT
D gene: .
clone size: once
J gene: TRBJ2-3
V gene: TRBV24-1

CDR3 protein: CASSSGGTDDLYGYTF
CDR3 DNA: TGCGCCAGCAGCTCAGGGGGGACGGACGATCTCTATGGCTACACCTTC
D gene: TRBD1
clone size: once
J gene: TRBJ1-2
V gene: TRBV5-1

CDR3 protein: CAISESSLEGETQYF
CDR3 DNA: TGTGCCATCAGTGAGTCTAGTCTAGAGGGAGAGACCCAGTACTTC
D gene: .
clone size: .
J gene: TRBJ2-5
V gene: TRBV10-3

CDR3 protein: CASSLAGSGSRNYGYTF
CDR3 DNA: TGTGCCAGCAGCTTAGCGGGGTCAGGGTCACGTAACTATGGCTACACCTTC
D gene: .
clone size: .
J gene: TRBJ1-2
V gene: TRBV7-8

CDR3 protein: CARSCRDRGNQPQHF
CDR3 DNA: TGTGCCAGAAGCTGCCGGGACAGGGGAAATCAGCCCCAGCATTTT
D gene: TRBD1
clone size: .
J gene: TRBJ1-5
V gene: TRBV5-3

CDR3 protein: CASSIVGQGLETQYF
CDR3 DNA: TGTGCCAGTAGTATCGTGGGACAGGGGTTGGAGACCCAGTACTTC
D gene: TRBD1
clone size: .
J gene: TRBJ2-5
V gene: TRBV19

CDR3 protein: CASSPGTSVPYEQYF
CDR3 DNA: TGCGCCAGCAGCCCCGGGACTAGCGTTCCCTACGAGCAGTACTTC
D gene: TRBD2
clone size: .
J gene: TRBJ2-7
V gene: TRBV5-1

CDR3 protein: CASSQEPAGTAYNEQFF
CDR3 DNA: TGCGCCAGCAGCCAAGAACCGGCGGGAACCGCCTACAATGAGCAGTTCTTC
D gene: .
clone size: .
J gene: TRBJ2-1
V gene: TRBV4-1

CDR3 protein: CASRLLAGAKETQYF
CDR3 DNA: TGTGCCAGCAGACTACTAGCGGGAGCCAAAGAGACCCAGTACTTC
D gene: TRBD2
clone size: .
J gene: TRBJ2-5
V gene: TRBV6-6

CDR3 protein: CASSLMGNQPQHF
CDR3 DNA: TGTGCCAGCAGTCTCATGGGAAATCAGCCCCAGCATTTT
D gene: .
clone size: .
J gene: TRBJ1-5
V gene: TRBV12-3/TRBV12-4

CDR3 protein: CASRGQSPNTGELFF
CDR3 DNA: TGTGCCAGTAGGGGCCAGAGCCCGAACACCGGGGAGCTGTTTTTT
D gene: .
clone size: .
J gene: TRBJ2-2
V gene: TRBV19

CDR3 protein: CASSISGSKPGELFF
CDR3 DNA: TGTGCCAGTAGTATTTCTGGGAGCAAGCCCGGGGAGCTGTTTTTT
D gene: .
clone size: .
J gene: TRBJ2-2
V gene: TRBV19

CDR3 protein: CASRTDSLNSPLHF
CDR3 DNA: TGTGCCAGCAGAACCGACAGTCTAAATTCACCCCTCCACTTT
D gene: .
clone size: .
J gene: TRBJ1-6
V gene: TRBV7-9

CDR3 protein: CASSKRDTDTQYF
CDR3 DNA: TGTGCCAGCAGTAAACGGGACACAGATACGCAGTATTTT
D gene: .
clone size: few
J gene: TRBJ2-3
V gene: TRBV6-2/TRBV6-3

CDR3 protein: CASRTGELYTEAFF
CDR3 DNA: TGTGCCAGCCGGACAGGGGAACTCTACACTGAAGCTTTCTTT
D gene: TRBD1
clone size: .
J gene: TRBJ1-1
V gene: TRBV19

CDR3 protein: CASSRDSMNTEAFF
CDR3 DNA: TGTGCCAGCTCAAGGGACAGCATGAACACTGAAGCTTTCTTT
D gene: TRBD1
clone size: .
J gene: TRBJ1-1
V gene: TRBV18

CDR3 protein: CASSPTPRGTHTSGNTIYF
CDR3 DNA: TGTGCCAGCAGCCCAACACCTCGGGGAACGCATACATCTGGAAACACCATATATTTT
D gene: .
clone size: .
J gene: TRBJ1-3
V gene: TRBV7-6

CDR3 protein: CASSGYREKGAFF
CDR3 DNA: TGTGCCAGCAGCGGATATAGAGAGAAAGGAGCTTTCTTT
D gene: .
clone size: .
J gene: TRBJ1-1
V gene: TRBV7-6